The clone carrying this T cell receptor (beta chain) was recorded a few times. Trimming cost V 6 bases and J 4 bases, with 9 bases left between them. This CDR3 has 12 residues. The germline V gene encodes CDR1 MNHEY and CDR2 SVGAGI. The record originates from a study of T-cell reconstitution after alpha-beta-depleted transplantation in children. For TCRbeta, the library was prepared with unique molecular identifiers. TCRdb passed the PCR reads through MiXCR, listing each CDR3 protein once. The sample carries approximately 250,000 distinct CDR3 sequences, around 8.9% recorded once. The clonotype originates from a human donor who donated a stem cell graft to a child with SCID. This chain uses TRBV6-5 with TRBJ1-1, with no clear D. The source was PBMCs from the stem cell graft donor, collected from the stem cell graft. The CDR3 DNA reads TGTGCCAGCAGGGAATCAGGCACTGAAGCTTTCTTT. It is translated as CASRESGTEAFF.